This T cell receptor beta chain stems from a study of long-term antiretroviral therapy in people with HIV. The assay used was immunoSEQ (version v3.0), run at survey level. This table comes from immunoSEQ multiplex PCR, and its TCRdb copy is limited to in-frame clones, with some not included. The sample yields roughly 20,000 clones, around 80% seen once. The CDR3 totals 18 residues. Trimming removed 0 bases from V and 3 bases from J; junction bases left unmatched: 11. Germline lookup yields CDR1 SGHTA and CDR2 FQGNSA. The rearrangement joins TRBV7-2 to TRBJ1-1, with 9 bases lining up with TRBD1. This specimen consisted of unsorted PBMCs, obtained at the start of antiretroviral therapy, before treatment. The receptor's source is a woman between 40 and 55 years old with HIV. Here the CDR3 DNA reads TGTGCCAGCAGCTTAGCGGGACAGGGTTACTGGGAGGACACTGAAGCTTTCTTT. Translated, it gives CASSLAGQGYWEDTEAFF.